A single sample is the source of the 20 T cell receptor beta chains below, sequenced in a study of blood T cell repertoires in COVID-19. Sequencing was performed with immunoSEQ multiplex PCR; in TCRdb, only in-frame clones are kept and a portion is missing. The sample holds 280,000 or so clones, 83% seen once. The sample was peripheral blood. The receptors derive from a woman aged 45-59 years who had recovered from COVID-19.

This clone was observed once. The chain is built from TRBV3-1 (or the pseudogene TRBV3-2) and TRBJ1-3; D perhaps matches TRBD1 (5 bases). V was shortened by 1 base and J by 8 bases, with 15 bases between the two germline ends. CDR3 size: 15 residues. The germline V gene encodes CDR1 LGHDT and CDR2 YNNKEL (reference sequence). CDR3: CASSQAGTQFHTIYF. The CDR3 region has the DNA TGTGCCAGCAGCCAAGCCGGGACTCAATTTCACACCATATATTTT.

This clone was observed at least ten times. The V call is TRBV19, the J call TRBJ2-1; the match to TRBD2 covers 8 bases. The CDR3 has 15 amino acids. The ends lost 4 bases at V and 4 bases at J; junction bases unmatched: 6. Per the germline V gene, CDR1 is LNHDA and CDR2 is SQIVND (reference sequence). Here the CDR3 DNA reads TGTGCCAGTAGTACCACTAGCGGCGATTACAATGAGCAGTTCTTC. Translating it yields CASSTTSGDYNEQFF. The full variable domain, in which reference TRBV19 and TRBJ2-1 provide the parts outside the CDR3, is DGGITQSPKYLFRKEGQNVTLSCEQNLNHDAMYWYRQDPGQGLRLIYYSQIVNDFQKGDIAEGYSVSREKKESFPLTVTSAQKNPTAFYLCASSTTSGDYNEQFFGPGTRLTVL.

Concerning this clone itself: Other DNA variants within this sample encode the same CDR3. V gene TRBV6-2 or TRBV6-3 combines with J gene TRBJ2-5; D call uncertain. This CDR3 has 13 residues. Trimming took 2 bases from V and 1 from J, leaving 5 bases between them. The germline CDR1 and CDR2 sequences are MNHEY and SVGEGT. The CDR3 nucleotides read TGTGCCAGCAGTTACCCCGGCCAAGAGACCCAGTACTTC. This sequence encodes CASSYPGQETQYF.

The chain links TRBV24-1 to TRBJ1-2; D call uncertain. The germline gives CDR1 KGHDR, CDR2 SFDVKD. The CDR3 covers 13 residues. Trimming took 3 bases from V and 7 from J, leaving 11 bases between them. Here the CDR3 reads CATSDARLGGYTF. The CDR3 nucleotides are TGTGCCACCAGTGATGCGCGACTTGGTGGCTACACCTTC.

This clone was detected once. The V gene is TRBV4-3, the J gene TRBJ2-2, with D tentatively TRBD2 (5 bases). The germline V and J ends were trimmed by 3 bases and 0 bases, with 11 bases remaining between them. This CDR3 comprises 16 residues. Germline CDR1 LGHNA, CDR2 YSLEER. The CDR3 region is CASSHQVLANTGELFF. The CDR3, as DNA: TGCGCCAGCAGCCATCAAGTACTAGCGAACACCGGGGAGCTGTTTTTT.

The rearrangement uses TRBV7-3 and TRBJ1-5; D is unresolved. The V end was cut by 3 bases, the J end by 0 bases, with 3 bases between. From germline, CDR1 is SGHTA and CDR2 FQGTGA. The CDR3 totals 13 residues. The CDR3 region is CASSFYSNQPQHF. In DNA form, the CDR3 reads TGTGCCAGCAGCTTCTATAGCAATCAGCCCCAGCATTTT.

V is TRBV28 and J is TRBJ2-7; 12 bases are shared with TRBD2. The germline CDR1 and CDR2 sequences are MDHEN and SYDVKM. This CDR3 has 14 amino acids. After removal of 5 bases from V and 6 bases from J, the junction contained 5 bases not matched to a gene. This chain's CDR3 is CASSTSGRSREQYF. CDR3 in DNA: TGTGCCAGCAGTACTAGCGGGAGGTCCCGCGAGCAGTACTTC.

This clone was found a few times. V gene TRBV30 combines with J gene TRBJ2-7; the match to TRBD1 covers 10 bases. This CDR3 spans 15 amino acids. Looked up from germline, CDR1 is GTSNPN and CDR2 is SVGIG (reference sequence). Trimming took 0 bases from V and 1 from J; bases not matched to a gene: 3. CDR3 sequence: CAWSVRDRGSYEQYF. CDR3 in DNA: TGTGCCTGGAGTGTACGGGACAGGGGTTCCTACGAGCAGTACTTC.

The CDR3 nucleotides read TGTGCCAGCAGTTACTCGGAGGGAAACACAGATACGCAGTATTTT. Its protein product is CASSYSEGNTDTQYF. The J gene is TRBJ2-3, the V gene TRBV6-5; D is possibly TRBD2 (6 bases). CDR1 and CDR2 (germline): MNHEY, SVGAGI. The CDR3 runs to 15 residues. V shed 0 bases and J shed 2 bases, with 9 bases lying between them.

V usage is TRBV18 and J usage is TRBJ2-1; the D is unclear. The V and J ends lost 2 bases and 8 bases respectively, with 10 bases between them. Per the germline V gene, CDR1 is KGHSH and CDR2 is LQKENI. There are 13 residues in the CDR3. As DNA, the CDR3 is TGTGCCAGCTCACCAGTAGCATTGGATGAGCAGTTCTTC. Amino acid sequence: CASSPVALDEQFF.

V gene TRBV5-1 combines with J gene TRBJ2-7; 8 nucleotides agree with TRBD1. Germline V CDR1 and CDR2: SGHRS, YFSETQ. The length of the CDR3 is 15 residues. The ends lost 0 bases at V and 3 bases at J; junction bases unmatched: 5. The CDR3 is CASSLGGTGNYEQYF. The CDR3 region has the DNA TGCGCCAGCAGCTTGGGGGGGACAGGAAACTACGAGCAGTACTTC.

The V call is TRBV4-2, the J call TRBJ1-3, with 7 bases aligning to TRBD1. The CDR3 is made up of 14 amino acids. After removal of 1 base from V and 6 bases from J, the junction contained 3 bases not matched to a gene. CDR1 and CDR2 (germline): LGHNA, YNFKEQ. The chain's CDR3 is CASSQGGQPNTIYF. Here the CDR3 DNA reads TGTGCCAGCAGCCAAGGGGGACAGCCAAACACCATATATTTT.

The J gene is TRBJ1-6, the V gene TRBV5-6; D remains ambiguous. From germline, CDR1 is SGHDT and CDR2 YYEEEE. The CDR3 spans 14 residues. The ends were cut back, 3 bases at V and 10 bases at J, with 14 bases in the middle. CDR3 nucleotides: TGTGCCAGCAGCTGGGAGCGGGCCAACTCACCCCTCCACTTT. Protein product: CASSWERANSPLHF. The whole variable domain, filled in from reference TRBV5-6 and TRBJ1-6, reads DAGVTQSPTHLIKTRGQQVTLRCSPKSGHDTVSWYQQALGQGPQFIFQYYEEEERQRGNFPDRFSGHQFPNYSSELNVNALLLGDSALYLCASSWERANSPLHFGNGTRLTVT.

This clone has only one observation. The V call is TRBV6-5, the J call TRBJ1-2, with TRBD1 matching over 7 bases. This CDR3 contains 14 residues. Germline V gene sequence: CDR1 MNHEY, CDR2 SVGAGI. With V trimmed by 4 bases and J by 5 bases, 7 bases remained unmatched. The CDR3 sequence: CASSSQGQGYGYTF. The CDR3 nucleotides are TGTGCCAGCAGTTCACAGGGGCAGGGATATGGCTACACCTTC.

The J gene is TRBJ1-2, the V gene TRBV5-5, with 7 bases identical to TRBD1. CDR3 length equals 16 residues. CDR1 SGHKS and CDR2 YYEKEE come from the germline V gene (reference sequence). J was trimmed by 5 bases and V by 4 bases; bases with no gene match: 14. CDR3 coding DNA: TGTGCCAGCAGCACCGCCCGACAGGGATTGGGGTATGGCTACACCTTC. Protein product: CASSTARQGLGYGYTF.

The chain recombines TRBV28 with TRBJ2-5; no reliable D call. Between the trimmed V and J ends, which lost 2 bases and 2 bases, there was a span of 9 bases. Per the germline V gene, CDR1 is MDHEN and CDR2 is SYDVKM. This CDR3 region has 14 residues. As DNA, the CDR3 is TGTGCCAGCAGTTTACCAGGCCCGCAAGAGACCCAGTACTTC. Translated, it gives CASSLPGPQETQYF.

This clone was found once. The chain is built from TRBV11-2 and TRBJ2-1, with 13 nucleotides matching TRBD2. V trimming: 5 bases; J trimming: 4 bases; junction bases outside the gene matches: 8. From germline, CDR1 is SGHAT and CDR2 FQNNGV. CDR3 length equals 17 residues. The CDR3 DNA sequence: TGTGCCAGCAGCCTACGGAAGACTAGCGGGGGGTACAATGAGCAGTTCTTC. Its protein product is CASSLRKTSGGYNEQFF.

In its sample, this clone was seen once. The J gene is TRBJ1-1, the V gene TRBV18; 9 bases are shared with TRBD1. Germline V lookup: CDR1 KGHSH, CDR2 LQKENI. The V segment lost 5 bases and the J segment 3 bases; nucleotides outside the gene matches: 7. This CDR3 has 15 residues. CDR3 region: CASSKDRGRDTEAFF. As DNA, the CDR3 is TGTGCCAGCTCAAAGGACAGGGGTAGGGACACTGAAGCTTTCTTT.

The chain links TRBV6-2 or TRBV6-3 to TRBJ2-7, with 7 nucleotides matching TRBD1. CDR1 MNHEY and CDR2 SVGEGT come from the germline V gene. This CDR3 is built from 14 residues. V lost 3 bases, J lost 5 bases, and 7 bases stayed unmatched. The CDR3 is CASSYLTGLHEQYF. The CDR3 DNA is TGTGCCAGCAGTTATTTGACAGGGCTTCACGAGCAGTACTTC.

J is TRBJ1-2 and V is TRBV4-2; D is unclear. V was pared by 0 bases and J by 8 bases, with 13 bases between. The CDR3 length is 14 residues. Per germline, CDR1 LGHNA and CDR2 YNFKEQ. The CDR3: CASSQDRSRGGYTF. The DNA for the CDR3 is TGTGCCAGCAGCCAAGATCGCAGCCGAGGGGGCTACACCTTC.